This T cell receptor (beta chain) is drawn from a study of T cell responses to AZD1222 COVID-19 vaccine. The wider study: The study pooled second doses at about 4 or about 12 weeks.

V gave up 1 base and J gave up 1 base, with 10 bases separating them. Germline-derived CDR1 and CDR2 are SGHTA and FQGNSA. The CDR3 length is 15 residues. A note on this clone: Its antigen is still unknown.

Libraries were prepared by immunoSEQ multiplex PCR; TCRdb keeps only in-frame clonotypes and omits some of them. The data show tens of thousands of clones, with approximately 91% seen just once and 22% held by the top ten. General study results and limits: When two AZD1222 doses had been given, Spike-specific TCR breadth and depth rose. Most donors were white British, females outnumbered males, and clonal diversity was possibly underestimated.

The receptor was isolated from an adult in good health. The sequences come from peripheral blood, collected on day 0 of AZD1222 vaccination. The J gene is TRBJ2-5, the V gene TRBV7-2; D gene unclear. CDR3 coding DNA: TGTGCCAGCAGCTTAGTACCCGGCCCCCAAGAGACCCAGTACTTC. Residues: CASSLVPGPQETQYF.